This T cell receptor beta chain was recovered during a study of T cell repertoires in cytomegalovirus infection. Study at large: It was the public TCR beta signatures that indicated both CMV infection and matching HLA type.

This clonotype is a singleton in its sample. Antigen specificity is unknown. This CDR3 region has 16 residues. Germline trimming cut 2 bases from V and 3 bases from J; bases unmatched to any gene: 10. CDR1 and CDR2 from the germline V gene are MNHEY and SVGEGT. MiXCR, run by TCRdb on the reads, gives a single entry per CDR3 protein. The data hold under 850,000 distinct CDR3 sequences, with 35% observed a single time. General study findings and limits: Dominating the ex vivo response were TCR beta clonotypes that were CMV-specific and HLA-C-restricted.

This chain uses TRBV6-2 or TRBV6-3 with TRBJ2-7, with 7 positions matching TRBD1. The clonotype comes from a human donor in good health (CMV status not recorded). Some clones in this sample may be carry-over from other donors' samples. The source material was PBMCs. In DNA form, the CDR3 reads TGTGCCAGCAGTTACCCCGACAGGGACGATGACTACGAGCAGTACTTC. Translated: CASSYPDRDDDYEQYF.